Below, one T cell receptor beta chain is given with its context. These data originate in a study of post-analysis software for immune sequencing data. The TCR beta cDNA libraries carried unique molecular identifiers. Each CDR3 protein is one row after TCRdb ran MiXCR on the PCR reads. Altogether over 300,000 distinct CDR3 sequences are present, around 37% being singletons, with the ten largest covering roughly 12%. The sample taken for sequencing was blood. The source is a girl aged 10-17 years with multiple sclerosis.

The CDR3 reads CASSAGSRLPLHF. CDR3 nucleotides: TGTGCCAGCAGCGCAGGAAGCAGGTTACCCCTCCACTTT. J is TRBJ1-6 and V is TRBV7-3; the D is unclear. This CDR3 has 13 amino acids. Germline V gene sequence: CDR1 SGHTA, CDR2 FQGTGA. V lost 5 bases and J 12 bases, leaving 14 bases between the germline ends.